A selection of T cell receptor beta chains follows, all from one sample in a study of cytomegalovirus exposure and HLA in healthy donors. Assay used: immunoSEQ multiplex PCR; TCRdb lists only in-frame clones, some missing. The sample comprises about 340,000 clones, 86% of which are singletons, and around 0.84% rests with the top ten. Material: PBMCs. Receptor source: a woman aged 18-29 years in good health and CMV-seronegative. The CDR3 runs from the conserved cysteine through the conserved F or W. The order of the fields is J gene, clone size, D gene, V gene, CDR3 DNA, CDR3 protein. The D gene is left open where the match is weak. A row's size may be missing; if present it is once, few, many or a size class.

TRBJ1-5,.,.,TRBV19,TGTGCCAGTAGTATTGAGCGCGGGCCCCAGCATTTT,CASSIERGPQHF
TRBJ2-7,.,.,TRBV5-1,TGCGCCAGCAGCTTGGCAATTTCCGGGAGTTATGGCGAGCAGTACTTC,CASSLAISGSYGEQYF
TRBJ2-7,.,TRBD2,TRBV2,TGTGCAGGCCTGGTGGTGAGCGGGGCCTCCTACGAGCAGTACTTC,CAGLVVSGASYEQYF
TRBJ2-1,few,.,TRBV29-1,TGCAGCGTTGAAACAGGTGACTCTCCTACAATGAGGCAGTTCTTC,CSVETGDSPTMRQFF
TRBJ1-5,.,TRBD1,TRBV12-5,TGTGCTAGTGGTTTGGTGTGGGGACAGCCTGTAAACAATCAGCCCCAGCATTTT,CASGLVWGQPVNNQPQHF
TRBJ1-2,.,TRBD1,TRBV7-3,TGTGCCAGCAGCTTAAGTGGGACAGGGAGTAGCTACACCTTC,CASSLSGTGSSYTF
TRBJ1-2,.,TRBD1,TRBV4-3,TGCGCCAGCAGCCAAGAACAGGGGGGTTATGGCTACACCTTC,CASSQEQGGYGYTF
TRBJ2-3,.,TRBD2,TRBV6-1,TGTGCCAGCAGTGAAGCGTTAGCGGGGGGCACAGATACGCAGTATTTT,CASSEALAGGTDTQYF
TRBJ2-1,.,TRBD2,TRBV15,TGTGCCACCGGAAGGGGACTAGCGGTAATCAATGAGCAGTTCTTC,CATGRGLAVINEQFF
TRBJ2-7,.,TRBD2,TRBV27,TGTGCCAGCAGTGTGGGACTAGCGGGATCTTCCTACGAGCAGTACTTC,CASSVGLAGSSYEQYF
TRBJ2-7,.,TRBD1,TRBV2,TGTGCCAGTGAGACAGGGGGGGCGTCCTACGAGCAGTACTTC,CASETGGASYEQYF
TRBJ2-7,.,.,TRBV2,TGTGCCAGCAGGGGTAGCGGCTCCTACGAGCAGTACTTC,CASRGSGSYEQYF
TRBJ2-2,.,.,TRBV4-1,TGCGCCAGCAGCCACGAGGGGGAGTCCGGGGAGCTGTTTTTT,CASSHEGESGELFF
TRBJ2-6,.,.,TRBV6-4,TGTGCCAGCAGTACCACGGGGGACGGGGCCAACGTCCTGACTTTC,CASSTTGDGANVLTF
TRBJ2-7,.,.,TRBV5-1,TGCGCCAGCAGCTTGTCTAGTAGCTCCTACGAGCAGTACTTC,CASSLSSSSYEQYF
TRBJ2-1,.,.,TRBV25-1,TGTGCCAGCAGTGACCAACGCGGGGGCGATGAGCAGTTCTTC,CASSDQRGGDEQFF
TRBJ2-1,once,.,TRBV7-8,TGTGCCAGCAGCTTAGTCTCCTCCTACAATGAGCAGTTCTTC,CASSLVSSYNEQFF
TRBJ2-1,.,.,TRBV27,TGTGCCAGCAGTTTATCGATAACTCTCTACAATGAGCAGTTCTTC,CASSLSITLYNEQFF
TRBJ2-7,.,TRBD1,TRBV28,TGTGCCAGCAGTTTAGGGACAGCCGTCGGAAAAAGCTCCTACGAGCAGTACTTC,CASSLGTAVGKSSYEQYF
TRBJ2-5,.,.,TRBV9,TGTGCCAGCAGCGTAGGGCAGGCCCAAGAGACCCAGTACTTC,CASSVGQAQETQYF
TRBJ2-2,.,TRBD2,TRBV5-1,TGCGCCAGCAGGGTGACTAGCACGAACACCGGGGAGCTGTTTTTT,CASRVTSTNTGELFF
TRBJ1-4,once,TRBD1,TRBV6-6,TGTGCCAGCAGTCACCGGGACAGGGACGAAAAACTGTTTTTT,CASSHRDRDEKLFF
TRBJ2-3,.,.,TRBV10-3,TGTGCCATCAGTGGTCGGAGGGACACAGATACGCAGTATTTT,CAISGRRDTDTQYF
TRBJ1-5,.,.,TRBV23-1,TGCGCCAGCTGGGGAGGGGGATTCAATCAGCCCCAGCATTTT,CASWGGGFNQPQHF
TRBJ2-1,.,TRBD1,TRBV27,TGTGCCAGCAGTTTATGGGGGACAGGGTACAATGAGCAGTTCTTC,CASSLWGTGYNEQFF
TRBJ2-1,.,TRBD2,TRBV11-2,TGTGCCAGCAGCTCAATGGGACTAGCGGACAATGAGCAGTTCTTC,CASSSMGLADNEQFF
TRBJ1-2,.,.,TRBV11-1,TGTGCCAGCAGCTTGAGGAGGGCAACGGATAACTATGGCTACACCTTC,CASSLRRATDNYGYTF
TRBJ2-1,.,TRBD2,TRBV4-3,TGCGCCAGCAGCCAAGAGCCCCTAGCGGGAGGGGCCTACAATGAGCAGTTCTTC,CASSQEPLAGGAYNEQFF
TRBJ2-7,.,.,TRBV6-5,TGTGCCAGCATCGCCCCGGGTGGCGGGCAGTACTTC,CASIAPGGGQYF
TRBJ2-3,.,TRBD2,TRBV7-6,TGTGCCAGCAGCCGCCCGAGTCGACTAGCGGGTCCTACCCCCTATAGCACAGATACGCAGTATTTT,CASSRPSRLAGPTPYSTDTQYF
TRBJ1-5,.,.,TRBV19,TGTGCCAGTAGTATGGAGGGGTTTAGCAATCAGCCCCAGCATTTT,CASSMEGFSNQPQHF
TRBJ1-1,.,.,TRBV6-5,TGTGCCAGCAGTCTCCTAACAGGGAACACTGAAGCTTTCTTT,CASSLLTGNTEAFF
TRBJ2-7,.,TRBD1,TRBV29-1,TGCAGCGTGAGCCGGACAGGGGAAGCCTACGAGCAGTACTTC,CSVSRTGEAYEQYF